The following is a T cell receptor beta chain sequence with its context. What it binds is unknown. J was trimmed by 5 bases and V by 0 bases; bases with no gene match: 1. This CDR3 is built from 13 residues. Germline V gene lookup returns CDR1 SGHRS and CDR2 YFSETQ. This entry belongs to a study of T cells in Graves' hyperthyroidism and ophthalmopathy. Whole-study results and caveats: Most clonotypes that expanded in the thyroid above 0.001 also showed up in blood.

Amplification of TCR beta CDR3 regions was performed using RNA transcripts as template. The TCR CDR3 first-round RT-PCR relied on the HTBI primer set. MiXCR, run by TCRdb on the multiplex PCR reads, gives a single entry per CDR3 protein. Among about 340,000 distinct CDR3 sequences listed, around a sixth were seen once. The chain is built from TRBV5-1 and TRBJ2-7, with TRBD1 matching 8 bases. This receptor was obtained from a woman in her fifties or sixties with Graves' hyperthyroidism. Sequencing input: blood. The CDR3 sequence is CASSLEQGDEQYF. For the CDR3, the DNA is TGCGCCAGCAGCTTGGAACAGGGGGACGAGCAGTACTTC.